The 2 T cell receptor beta chains reported below all come from one sample, sequenced in a study of T cells after posttransplantation cyclophosphamide. Repertoires were generated with immunoSEQ multiplex PCR, while TCRdb's copy carries only in-frame clones and drops some. The repertoire consists of tens of thousands of clones, none detected only once. The material sequenced was PBMCs. Receptor source: a woman aged 55-75 years in good health, CMV-negative, and a related stem cell transplant donor.

In this sample, this clone turned up many times. V gene TRBV5-1 combines with J gene TRBJ2-2; TRBD1 might be the D (6 bases). Germline values: CDR1 SGHRS, CDR2 YFSETQ. Trimming cost V 4 bases and J 6 bases, with 16 bases left between them. The CDR3 is made up of 15 amino acids. CDR3 in DNA: TGCGCCAGCAGCATCTCACAGGGTCGCTCCGGGGAGCTGTTTTTT. Translating it yields CASSISQGRSGELFF.

This clone was recorded at least ten times. The rearrangement links TRBV2 to TRBJ1-4; D is unclear. Germline assignment: CDR1 SNHLY and CDR2 FYNNEI. This CDR3 comprises 15 residues. Trimming shortened V by 5 bases and J by 0 bases, and 10 bases separated the two germline ends. The CDR3 sequence is CASSPGLSTNEKLFF. CDR3 in DNA: TGTGCCAGCAGTCCAGGACTTTCAACTAATGAAAAACTGTTTTTT. The whole variable domain, filled in from reference TRBV2 and TRBJ1-4, reads EPEVTQTPSHQVTQMGQEVILRCVPISNHLYFYWYRQILGQKVEFLVSFYNNEISEKSEIFDDQFSVERPDGSNFTLKIRSTKLEDSAMYFCASSPGLSTNEKLFFGSGTQLSVL.